This T cell receptor beta chain was documented in a study of identical twins. Germline CDR1 reads SGHTA; CDR2 reads FQGNSA. V was pared by 3 bases and J by 2 bases, with 13 bases between. CDR3 length: 15 residues. MiXCR was run by TCRdb on the 5' RACE reads, yielding one entry per CDR3 protein. This table has about 570,000 distinct CDR3 sequences, roughly 9.5% appearing once. A further study also used this sample, focusing on yellow fever vaccine responses in identical twins.

The chain carries TRBV7-2 and TRBJ2-5, with D possibly TRBD2 on 5 matching bases. The sequencing input was PBMCs. This clonotype originated in a woman aged 18-30 years in good health. CDR3 nucleotide sequence: TGTGCCAGCAGCTTGAGGGCGATACTACAAGAGACCCAGTACTTC. It translates to CASSLRAILQETQYF.